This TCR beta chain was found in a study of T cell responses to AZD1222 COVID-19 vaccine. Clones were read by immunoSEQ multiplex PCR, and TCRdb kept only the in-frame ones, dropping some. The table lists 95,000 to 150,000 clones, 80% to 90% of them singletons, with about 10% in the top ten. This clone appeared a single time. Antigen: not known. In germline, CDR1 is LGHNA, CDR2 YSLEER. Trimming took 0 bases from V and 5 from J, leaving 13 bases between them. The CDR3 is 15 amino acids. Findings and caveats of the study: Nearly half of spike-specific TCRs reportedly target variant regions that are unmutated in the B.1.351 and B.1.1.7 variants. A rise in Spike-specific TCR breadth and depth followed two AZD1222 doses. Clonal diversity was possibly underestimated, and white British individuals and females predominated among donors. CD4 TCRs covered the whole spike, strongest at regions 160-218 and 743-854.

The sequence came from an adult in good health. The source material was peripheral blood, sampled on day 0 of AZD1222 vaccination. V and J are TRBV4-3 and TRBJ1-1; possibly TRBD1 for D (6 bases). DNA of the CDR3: TGCGCCAGCAGCCAAGAAAGCAGGGGAGTTACTGAAGCTTTCTTT. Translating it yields CASSQESRGVTEAFF.